Following are 28 T cell receptor beta chains from one sample sequenced in a study of cytomegalovirus exposure and HLA in healthy donors. The PCR ran on 60 Vbeta and 13 Jbeta primers. Assay used: immunoSEQ multiplex PCR; TCRdb lists only in-frame clones, some missing. The table has a few hundred thousand clones, 72% seen once. Input material: PBMCs. The receptors come from a female donor in good health and CMV-seronegative.

This sequence joins TRBV7-2 and TRBJ1-1; TRBD1 matches 7 bases. The germline CDR1 and CDR2 sequences are SGHTA and FQGNSA. The CDR3 sequence is 15 residues long. Germline trimming cut 1 base from V and 1 base from J; bases unmatched to any gene: 3. CDR3 bases: TGTGCCAGCAGCTTAGTCGGGACAGCGAACACTGAAGCTTTCTTT. Translated, it gives CASSLVGTANTEAFF.

The chain links TRBV4-1 to TRBJ2-2; 14 bases align to TRBD2. The CDR3 consists of 22 residues. Looked up from germline, CDR1 is MGHRA and CDR2 is YSYEKL. V was clipped by 0 bases and J by 4 bases; unmatched bases: 16. CDR3 protein: CASSQDEIGTSGSLLLTGELFF. In DNA form, the CDR3 reads TGCGCCAGCAGCCAAGATGAAATAGGGACTAGCGGGAGCCTGTTGCTCACCGGGGAGCTGTTTTTT.

CDR3 region: CASSEDLASGEQFF. CDR3 coding DNA: TGCGCCAGCAGTGAGGATCTAGCGTCCGGAGAGCAGTTCTTC. V gene TRBV10-1 combines with J gene TRBJ2-1, with D possibly TRBD2 on 6 matching bases. The ends were cut back, 2 bases at V and 10 bases at J, with 15 bases in the middle. Germline-derived CDR1 and CDR2 are WNHNN and SYGVQD (reference sequence). The CDR3 covers 14 residues.

The genes are TRBV2 and TRBJ1-1; D call uncertain. The germline V gene has CDR1 SNHLY and CDR2 FYNNEI. The CDR3 is 16 amino acids. Trimming removed 1 base at V and 0 bases at J, with 12 bases between. The CDR3 sequence: CASSEVSGRLNTEAFF. The CDR3 region has the DNA TGTGCCAGCAGTGAAGTTTCCGGCAGGTTGAACACTGAAGCTTTCTTT.

This chain connects TRBV10-2 to TRBJ2-1; TRBD2 agrees at 15 bases. The CDR3 loop spans 19 amino acids. The germline gives CDR1 WSHSY, CDR2 SAAADI. Trimming at V came to 9 bases and at J to 6 bases, leaving 18 bases not matched to a gene. CDR3 protein: CASTTKPPGLAGGGNEQFF. The CDR3 DNA reads TGCGCCAGTACGACTAAACCTCCGGGACTAGCGGGAGGAGGCAATGAGCAGTTCTTC.

The V gene is TRBV2, the J gene TRBJ2-2; D gene ambiguous. Trimming removed 7 bases at V and 6 bases at J, with 6 bases between. Germline loops: CDR1 SNHLY, CDR2 FYNNEI. The CDR3 runs to 11 residues. CDR3 sequence (DNA): TGTGCCAGCATCATGTCCGGGGAGCTGTTTTTT. This gives the protein CASIMSGELFF.

The chain combines TRBV9 with TRBJ2-7; 12 bases map to TRBD2. The germline gives CDR1 SGDLS, CDR2 YYNGEE. The CDR3 runs 15 residues. Trimming took 4 bases from V and 7 from J; bases not matched to a gene: 9. The CDR3 protein is CASSSSSGTSGEQYF. DNA of the CDR3: TGTGCCAGCAGCTCATCGAGCGGGACTAGCGGGGAGCAGTACTTC. Full variable domain (outside the CDR3, taken from reference TRBV9 and TRBJ2-7): DSGVTQTPKHLITATGQRVTLRCSPRSGDLSVYWYQQSLDQGLQFLIQYYNGEERAKGNILERFSAQQFPDLHSELNLSSLELGDSALYFCASSSSSGTSGEQYFGPGTRLTVT.

The rearrangement links TRBV27 to TRBJ2-7, with TRBD2 matching over 10 bases. Germline CDR1 MNHEY, CDR2 SMNVEV (reference sequence). This CDR3 is 14 amino acids long. J gave up 4 bases and V 2 bases, and 2 bases lay outside the gene matches. Here the CDR3 reads CASSLSGRGYEQYF. CDR3 sequence (DNA): TGTGCCAGCAGTTTAAGCGGGAGGGGGTACGAGCAGTACTTC.

The table lists this clone with a few counts. The chain combines TRBV4-1 with TRBJ2-7; 9 nucleotides match TRBD1. Germline V gene sequence: CDR1 MGHRA, CDR2 YSYEKL. This CDR3 has 16 residues. After removal of 4 bases from V and 1 base from J, the junction contained 8 bases not matched to a gene. The CDR3 DNA reads TGCGCCAGCAGCCCCCTACCGGGACAGGGTTCCTACGAGCAGTACTTC. Its protein product is CASSPLPGQGSYEQYF.

Notes on this clone: Mismatch with germline at one junction end may stem from a read error. V and J are TRBV7-9 and TRBJ1-1, with TRBD1 identical over 8 bases. The CDR3 is 17 residues long. Germline values: CDR1 SEHNR, CDR2 FQNEAQ (reference sequence). The CDR3 sequence: CASSRSKLGQVKTEAFF. The CDR3 coding sequence is TGTGCCAGCAGCCGATCTAAATTGGGACAGGTGAAGACTGAAGCTTTCTTT.

The J gene is TRBJ2-7, the V gene TRBV7-9, with a weak D call TRBD1 (6 bases). V dropped 4 bases and J dropped 2 bases, with 12 bases sitting between them. CDR3 length equals 14 residues. The V gene's germline CDR1 is SEHNR and CDR2 FQNEAQ (reference sequence). In nucleotides, the CDR3 is TGTGCCAGCAGCTCCGGGACACCCACCTACGAGCAGTACTTC. This sequence encodes CASSSGTPTYEQYF.

The rearrangement uses TRBV9 and TRBJ2-3; 10 nucleotides align to TRBD2. The CDR3 totals 13 residues. The germline V gene has CDR1 SGDLS and CDR2 YYNGEE. Unmatched junction bases numbered 3, after V lost 6 bases and J lost 5 bases. The CDR3 reads CASTRLAGDTQYF. CDR3 bases: TGTGCCAGCACGAGACTAGCGGGAGATACGCAGTATTTT.

V and J are TRBV7-2 and TRBJ1-5; D gene uncertain. V lost 2 bases and J lost 6, with 5 bases in between. CDR1 and CDR2 from the germline V gene are SGHTA and FQGNSA. CDR3 length: 12 residues. CDR3 sequence: CASSLYSQPQHF. The CDR3 nucleotides read TGTGCCAGCAGCTTATACAGTCAGCCCCAGCATTTT.

The rearrangement links TRBV28 to TRBJ2-1; 8 bases align to TRBD1. Trimming cost V 5 bases and J 7 bases; bases outside gene matches: 13. CDR3 length equals 16 residues. The germline CDR1 and CDR2 sequences are MDHEN and SYDVKM. CDR3 DNA sequence: TGTGCCAGCAGTCCGGGCGGCAGGGGGCAAGTAAATGAGCAGTTCTTC. It translates to CASSPGGRGQVNEQFF.

The rearrangement links TRBV27 to TRBJ2-7; D is possibly TRBD2 (7 bases). From germline, CDR1 is MNHEY and CDR2 SMNVEV (reference sequence). This CDR3 contains 17 residues. Trimming pared 1 base from V and 2 bases from J, leaving 18 bases between. The CDR3 here is CASSLLGGGGVPYEQYF. CDR3 sequence (DNA): TGTGCCAGCAGTTTATTGGGAGGGGGAGGTGTCCCCTACGAGCAGTACTTC.

The V gene is TRBV5-1, the J gene TRBJ2-7; 9 bases are shared with TRBD2. Per the germline V gene, CDR1 is SGHRS and CDR2 is YFSETQ. The CDR3 contains 14 residues. J lost 1 base, V lost 1 base, and 0 bases had no gene match. The CDR3 DNA reads as TGCGCCAGCAGCTTGCTAGCGGGGTCCTACGAGCAGTACTTC. Its protein is CASSLLAGSYEQYF.

The chain uses TRBV14 and TRBJ1-4; D might be TRBD1 (6 bases). Germline assignment: CDR1 SGHDN and CDR2 FVKESK. The V end was cut by 1 base, the J end by 6 bases, with 12 bases between. The CDR3 spans 15 residues. The chain's CDR3 is CASSQVARGDEKLFF. In DNA, the CDR3 is TGTGCCAGCAGCCAAGTGGCCAGGGGAGATGAAAAACTGTTTTTT. Full variable domain (remainder filled in from reference TRBV14 and TRBJ1-4): EAGVTQFPSHSVIEKGQTVTLRCDPISGHDNLYWYRRVMGKEIKFLLHFVKESKQDESGMPNNRFLAERTGGTYSTLKVQPAELEDSGVYFCASSQVARGDEKLFFGSGTQLSVL.

This clone came up a few times. V usage is TRBV19 and J usage is TRBJ1-1; TRBD1 aligns across 8 bases. CDR1 is LNHDA and CDR2 is SQIVND in the germline V gene (reference sequence). This CDR3 spans 14 amino acids. V shed 6 bases and J 4 bases; nucleotides not matched to a gene: 7. CDR3 nucleotide sequence: TGTGCCAGTAGCCGGGACAGGTGGGGCACTGAAGCTTTCTTT. This sequence encodes CASSRDRWGTEAFF.

The chain has TRBV10-3 and TRBJ2-7; D possibly corresponds to TRBD1 (6 bases). Germline values: CDR1 ENHRY, CDR2 SYGVKD. Between the trimmed V and J ends, which lost 6 bases and 2 bases, there was a span of 11 bases. The CDR3 has 13 residues. The CDR3 here is CAIRGDTTYEQYF. CDR3 in DNA: TGTGCCATCAGGGGGGACACCACCTACGAGCAGTACTTC.

The J gene is TRBJ2-1, the V gene TRBV7-2; TRBD2 might be the D (5 bases). The germline CDR1 and CDR2 sequences are SGHTA and FQGNSA. V shed 0 bases and J shed 8 bases, with 14 bases lying between them. There are 15 residues in the CDR3. The CDR3 coding sequence is TGTGCCAGCAGCTTAGCTAGCGAGGCCGGGGATGAGCAGTTCTTC. Translation: CASSLASEAGDEQFF.

The count of this clone is one. In the same sample, other DNA sequences code for this CDR3. V and J are TRBV2 and TRBJ1-5; TRBD1 might be the D (5 bases). This CDR3 comprises 14 residues. The germline CDR1 and CDR2 sequences are SNHLY and FYNNEI. V was clipped by 8 bases and J by 7 bases, with 18 bases between them. DNA for the CDR3: TGTGCCAGCCGGGAGCGGCAGGGTGACCAGCCCCAGCATTTT. Protein: CASRERQGDQPQHF.

This chain connects TRBV9 to TRBJ1-1, with D possibly being TRBD1 (5 bases). Germline V CDR1 and CDR2: SGDLS, YYNGEE. This CDR3 region has 14 residues. Deletions cut 4 bases from V and 2 bases from J, with 12 bases between. CDR3 region: CASSPQDRNTEAFF. The CDR3 coding sequence is TGTGCCAGCAGCCCCCAAGACAGAAACACTGAAGCTTTCTTT. The whole variable domain, filled in from reference TRBV9 and TRBJ1-1, reads DSGVTQTPKHLITATGQRVTLRCSPRSGDLSVYWYQQSLDQGLQFLIQYYNGEERAKGNILERFSAQQFPDLHSELNLSSLELGDSALYFCASSPQDRNTEAFFGQGTRLTVV.

This clone occurred once. This rearrangement joins TRBV5-6 to TRBJ1-3; 7 bases map to TRBD1. The CDR3 sequence is 16 residues long. V dropped 0 bases and J dropped 0; count of bases not matched to a gene: 3. Germline V CDR1 and CDR2: SGHDT, YYEEEE. The DNA for the CDR3 is TGTGCCAGCAGCTTGGGGGACAGCCGCTCTGGAAACACCATATATTTT. This sequence encodes CASSLGDSRSGNTIYF.

This clone was observed a handful of times. V is TRBV7-8 and J is TRBJ2-7; the match to TRBD1 covers 7 bases. Germline V lookup: CDR1 SGHVS, CDR2 FQNEAQ. The CDR3 is 16 residues long. The V gene end was trimmed by 0 bases and the J gene end by 1 base; junction bases not matched to a gene: 6. DNA for the CDR3: TGTGCCAGCAGCTTAGCCAACAGGGGCTCTTCCTACGAGCAGTACTTC. Translating gives CASSLANRGSSYEQYF.

V gene TRBV10-2 combines with J gene TRBJ2-1; tentatively, D is TRBD1 (6 bases). Trimming pared 5 bases from V and 0 bases from J, leaving 11 bases between. The CDR3 has 15 residues. CDR1 WSHSY and CDR2 SAAADI come from the germline V gene. The CDR3 loop reads CASSQQGFSYNEQFF. CDR3 nucleotides: TGCGCCAGCAGTCAACAGGGCTTCTCCTACAATGAGCAGTTCTTC.

This clone has just a few counts. For the CDR3, the DNA is TGCGCCAGCAGTCAATCGCCACTCTTCTATGGCTACACCTTC. Amino acid sequence: CASSQSPLFYGYTF. The chain is built from TRBV23-1 and TRBJ1-2; D unresolved. TRBV23-1 is designated an ORF whose function remains uncertain. This CDR3 has 14 amino acids. Trimming removed 0 bases at V and 4 bases at J, with 9 bases between.

V usage is TRBV6-6 and J usage is TRBJ1-6, with D possibly matching TRBD1 (6 bases). Trimming pared 6 bases from V and 4 bases from J, leaving 10 bases between. The CDR3 is made up of 14 amino acids. The germline V gene has CDR1 MNHNY and CDR2 SVGAGI (reference sequence). The CDR3 loop reads CASREGDYNSPLHF. The CDR3 nucleotides read TGTGCCAGCAGAGAGGGGGATTATAATTCACCCCTCCACTTT.

The chain combines TRBV29-1 with TRBJ1-2, with 8 bases lining up with TRBD1. There are 13 residues in the CDR3. Germline loops: CDR1 SQVTM, CDR2 ANQGSEA. The ends lost 6 bases at V and 8 bases at J; junction bases unmatched: 11. CDR3 bases: TGCAGCGTGTCCACGACAGGGGTGGACGGCTACACCTTC. Translated, it gives CSVSTTGVDGYTF. Complete variable domain (other parts from reference TRBV29-1 and TRBJ1-2): SAVISQKPSRDICQRGTSLTIQCQVDSQVTMMFWYRQQPGQSLTLIATANQGSEATYESGFVIDKFPISRPNLTFSTLTVSNMSPEDSSIYLCSVSTTGVDGYTFGSGTRLTVV.